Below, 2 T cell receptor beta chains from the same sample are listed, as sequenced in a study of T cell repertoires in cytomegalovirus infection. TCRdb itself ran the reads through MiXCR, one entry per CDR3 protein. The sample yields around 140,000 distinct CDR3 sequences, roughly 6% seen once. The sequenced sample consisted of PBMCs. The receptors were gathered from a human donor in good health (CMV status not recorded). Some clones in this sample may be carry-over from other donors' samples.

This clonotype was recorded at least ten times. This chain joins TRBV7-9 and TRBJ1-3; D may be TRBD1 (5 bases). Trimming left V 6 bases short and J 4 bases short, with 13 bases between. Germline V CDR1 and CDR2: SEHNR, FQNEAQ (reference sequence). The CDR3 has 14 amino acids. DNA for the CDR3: TGTGCCAGCAGATGGGGGGATGCCGGAAACACCATATATTTT. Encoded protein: CASRWGDAGNTIYF.

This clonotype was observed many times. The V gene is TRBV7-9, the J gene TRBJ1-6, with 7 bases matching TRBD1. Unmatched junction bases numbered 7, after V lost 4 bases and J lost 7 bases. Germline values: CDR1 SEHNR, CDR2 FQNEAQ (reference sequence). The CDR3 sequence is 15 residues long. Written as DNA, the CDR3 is TGTGCCAGCAGCTCCTCGGGGACAGCAAATTCACCCCTCCACTTT. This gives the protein CASSSSGTANSPLHF.